This T cell receptor (beta chain) was observed in a study of CD8+ T cells in alopecia areata. Note on this clone: The antigen remains unidentified.

TCR sequencing used cDNA made by reverse transcription of extracted RNA. The method was immunoSEQ multiplex PCR; TCRdb's version includes in-frame clones alone and lacks a portion of them. The sample consists of 120,000 to 150,000 clones, around 50% of them appearing once. With V trimmed by 8 bases and J by 5 bases, 21 bases remained unmatched. The length of the CDR3 is 18 residues. Findings of the study overall: Whereas mice showed it more clearly, TCR sharing across patients was murkier, possibly because of HLA. For lesional scalp, especially alopecia totalis/universalis, clonality was higher than in normal scalp.

The receptor's source is a human donor with alopecia areata. Sequenced material: CD4+ T cells sorted from blood. The V and J genes are TRBV23-1 and TRBJ2-7; 10 bases are shared with TRBD1. TRBV23-1 is sorted into the ORF group, with uncertain function. This CDR3 reads CASHSPGRDRGRDHEQYF. CDR3 DNA: TGCGCCAGCCATAGCCCAGGCAGAGACAGGGGGCGCGATCACGAGCAGTACTTC.